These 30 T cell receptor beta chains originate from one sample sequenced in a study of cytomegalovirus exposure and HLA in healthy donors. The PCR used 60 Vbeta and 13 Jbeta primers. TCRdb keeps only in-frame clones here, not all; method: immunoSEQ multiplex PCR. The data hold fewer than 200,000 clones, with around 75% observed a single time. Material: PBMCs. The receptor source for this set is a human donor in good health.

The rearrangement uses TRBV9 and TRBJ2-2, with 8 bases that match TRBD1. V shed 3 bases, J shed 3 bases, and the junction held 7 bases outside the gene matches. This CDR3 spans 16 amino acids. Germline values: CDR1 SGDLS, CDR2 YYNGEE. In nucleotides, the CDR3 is TGTGCCAGCAGCGGGAACCGGGACAGGTACACCGGGGAGCTGTTTTTT. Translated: CASSGNRDRYTGELFF.

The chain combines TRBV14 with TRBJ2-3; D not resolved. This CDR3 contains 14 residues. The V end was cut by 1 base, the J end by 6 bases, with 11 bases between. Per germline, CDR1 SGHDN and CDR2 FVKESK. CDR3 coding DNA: TGTGCCAGCAGCCAAGGGTCGAGTCGGGATACGCAGTATTTT. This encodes CASSQGSSRDTQYF.

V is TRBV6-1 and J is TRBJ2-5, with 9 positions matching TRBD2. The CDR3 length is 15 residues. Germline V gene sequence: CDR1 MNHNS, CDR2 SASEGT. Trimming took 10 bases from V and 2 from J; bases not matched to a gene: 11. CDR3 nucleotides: TGTGCCACCTCATTGTTAGCGGGGGAACAAGAGACCCAGTACTTC. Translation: CATSLLAGEQETQYF.

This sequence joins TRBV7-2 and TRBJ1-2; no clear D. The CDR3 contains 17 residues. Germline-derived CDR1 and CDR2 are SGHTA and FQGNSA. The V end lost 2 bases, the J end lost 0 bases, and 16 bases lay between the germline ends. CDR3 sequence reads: CASSLWVEVGTNYGYTF. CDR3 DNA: TGTGCCAGCAGCTTATGGGTGGAGGTCGGGACTAACTATGGCTACACCTTC.

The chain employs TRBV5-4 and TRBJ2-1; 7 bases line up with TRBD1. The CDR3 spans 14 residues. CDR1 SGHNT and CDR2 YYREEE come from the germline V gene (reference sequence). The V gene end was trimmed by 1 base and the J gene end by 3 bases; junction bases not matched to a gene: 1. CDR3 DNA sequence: TGTGCCAGCAGCTTGCAGGGGGACTACAATGAGCAGTTCTTC. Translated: CASSLQGDYNEQFF.

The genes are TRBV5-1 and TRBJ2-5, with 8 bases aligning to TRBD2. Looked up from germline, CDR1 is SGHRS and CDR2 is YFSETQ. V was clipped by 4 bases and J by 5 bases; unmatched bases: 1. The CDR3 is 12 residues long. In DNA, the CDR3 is TGCGCCAGCAGCCCTAGCGGGGAGACCCAGTACTTC. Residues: CASSPSGETQYF.

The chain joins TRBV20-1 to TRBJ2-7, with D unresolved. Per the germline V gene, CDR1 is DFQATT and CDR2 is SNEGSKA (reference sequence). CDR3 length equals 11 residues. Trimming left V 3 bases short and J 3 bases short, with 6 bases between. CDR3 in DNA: TGCAGTGCTAGTCAGTTCTACGAGCAGTACTTC. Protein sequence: CSASQFYEQYF.

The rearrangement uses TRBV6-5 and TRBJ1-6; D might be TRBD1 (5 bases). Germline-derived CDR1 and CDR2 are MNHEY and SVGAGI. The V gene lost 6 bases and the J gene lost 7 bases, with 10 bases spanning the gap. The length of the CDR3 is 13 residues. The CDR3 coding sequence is TGTGCCAGCAGAGGACAAACAAATTCACCCCTCCACTTT. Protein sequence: CASRGQTNSPLHF.

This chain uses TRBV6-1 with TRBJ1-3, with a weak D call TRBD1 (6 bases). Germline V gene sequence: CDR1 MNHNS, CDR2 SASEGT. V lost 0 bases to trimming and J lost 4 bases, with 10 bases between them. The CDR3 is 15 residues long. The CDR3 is CASSEATGPGNTIYF. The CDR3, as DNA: TGTGCCAGCAGTGAAGCAACAGGGCCCGGAAACACCATATATTTT.

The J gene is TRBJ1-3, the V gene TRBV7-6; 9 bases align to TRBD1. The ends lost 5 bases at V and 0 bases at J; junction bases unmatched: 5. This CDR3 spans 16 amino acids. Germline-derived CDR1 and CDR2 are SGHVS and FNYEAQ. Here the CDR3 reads CASSAGTGFSGNTIYF. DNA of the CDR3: TGTGCCAGCAGCGCCGGGACAGGGTTCTCTGGAAACACCATATATTTT.

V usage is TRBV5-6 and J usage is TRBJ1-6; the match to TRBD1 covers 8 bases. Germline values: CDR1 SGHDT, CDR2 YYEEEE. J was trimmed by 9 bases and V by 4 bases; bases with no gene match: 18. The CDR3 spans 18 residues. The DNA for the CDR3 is TGTGCCAGCAGCAGGAGACAGGGGCTCCTTCTCTCCCGTTCACCCCTCCACTTT. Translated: CASSRRQGLLLSRSPLHF.

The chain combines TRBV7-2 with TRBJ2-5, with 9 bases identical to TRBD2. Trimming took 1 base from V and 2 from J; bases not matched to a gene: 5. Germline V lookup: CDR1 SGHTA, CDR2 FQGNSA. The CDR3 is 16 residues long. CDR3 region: CASSLVSSGVQETQYF. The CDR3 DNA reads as TGTGCCAGCAGCTTAGTGTCTAGCGGGGTACAAGAGACCCAGTACTTC.

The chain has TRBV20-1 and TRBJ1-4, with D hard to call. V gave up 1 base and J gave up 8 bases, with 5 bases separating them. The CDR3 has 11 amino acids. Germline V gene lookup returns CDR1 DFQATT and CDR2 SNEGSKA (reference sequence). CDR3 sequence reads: CSARVGEKLFF. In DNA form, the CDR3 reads TGCAGTGCTAGAGTGGGCGAAAAACTGTTTTTT.

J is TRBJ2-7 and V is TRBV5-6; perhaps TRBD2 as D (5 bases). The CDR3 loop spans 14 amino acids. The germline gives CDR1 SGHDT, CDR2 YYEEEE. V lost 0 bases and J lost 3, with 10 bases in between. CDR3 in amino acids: CASSLGLRLYEQYF. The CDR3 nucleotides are TGTGCCAGCAGCTTGGGACTACGCCTCTACGAGCAGTACTTC.

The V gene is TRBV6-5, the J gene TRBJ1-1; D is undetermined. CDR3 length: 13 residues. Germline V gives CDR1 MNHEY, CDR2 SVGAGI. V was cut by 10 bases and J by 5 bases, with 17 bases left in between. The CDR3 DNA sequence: TGTGCCACCAAAGTCGGAGGAGGGACTGAAGCTTTCTTT. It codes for CATKVGGGTEAFF.

CDR3 residues: CASSPRDRVRMNTEAFF. Written as DNA, the CDR3 is TGTGCCAGCTCACCCCGGGACAGGGTTAGGATGAACACTGAAGCTTTCTTT. The chain uses TRBV18 and TRBJ1-1; 9 bases match TRBD1. The junction had 8 bases not matched to a gene; V was cut back by 3 bases and J by 0 bases. Germline CDR1 reads KGHSH; CDR2 reads LQKENI. CDR3 length equals 17 residues.

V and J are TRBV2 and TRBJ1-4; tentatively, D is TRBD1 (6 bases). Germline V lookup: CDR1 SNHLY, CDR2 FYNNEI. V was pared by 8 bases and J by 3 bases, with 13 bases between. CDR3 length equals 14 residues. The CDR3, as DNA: TGTGCCAGCGGGAGGGGACACGCTAATGAAAAACTGTTTTTT. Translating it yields CASGRGHANEKLFF. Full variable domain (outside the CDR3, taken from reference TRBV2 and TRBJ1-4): EPEVTQTPSHQVTQMGQEVILRCVPISNHLYFYWYRQILGQKVEFLVSFYNNEISEKSEIFDDQFSVERPDGSNFTLKIRSTKLEDSAMYFCASGRGHANEKLFFGSGTQLSVL.

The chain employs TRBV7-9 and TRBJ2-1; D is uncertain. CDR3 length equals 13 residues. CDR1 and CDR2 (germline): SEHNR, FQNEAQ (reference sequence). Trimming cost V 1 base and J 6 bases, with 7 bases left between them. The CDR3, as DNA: TGTGCCAGCAGCTTAGTACTATTCAATGAGCAGTTCTTC. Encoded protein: CASSLVLFNEQFF.

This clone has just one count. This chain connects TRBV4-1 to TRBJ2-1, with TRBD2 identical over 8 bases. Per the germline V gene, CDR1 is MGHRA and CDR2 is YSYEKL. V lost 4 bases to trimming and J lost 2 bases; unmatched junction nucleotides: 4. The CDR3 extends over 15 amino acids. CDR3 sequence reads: CASSPRGGTYNEQFF. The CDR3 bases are TGCGCCAGCAGCCCACGGGGGGGGACCTACAATGAGCAGTTCTTC.

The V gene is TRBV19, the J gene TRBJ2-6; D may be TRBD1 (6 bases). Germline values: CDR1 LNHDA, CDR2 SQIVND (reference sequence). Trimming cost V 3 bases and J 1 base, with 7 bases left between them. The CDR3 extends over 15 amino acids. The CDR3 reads CASSIRGSGANVLTF. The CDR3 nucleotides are TGTGCCAGTAGTATCAGGGGATCTGGGGCCAACGTCCTGACTTTC.

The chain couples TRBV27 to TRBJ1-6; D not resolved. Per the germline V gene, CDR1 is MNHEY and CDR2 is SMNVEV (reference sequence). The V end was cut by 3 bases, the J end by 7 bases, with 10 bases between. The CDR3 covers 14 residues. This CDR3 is CASSFHGRNSPLHF. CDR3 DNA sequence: TGTGCCAGCAGTTTCCACGGTCGAAATTCACCCCTCCACTTT.

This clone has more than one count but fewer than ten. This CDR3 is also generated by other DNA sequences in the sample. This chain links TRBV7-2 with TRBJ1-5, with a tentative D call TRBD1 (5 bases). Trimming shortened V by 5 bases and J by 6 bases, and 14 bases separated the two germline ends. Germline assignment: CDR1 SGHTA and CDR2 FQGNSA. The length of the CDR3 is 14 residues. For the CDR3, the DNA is TGTGCCAGCAGCACTAGCGCAGGGATTCAGCCCCAGCATTTT. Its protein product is CASSTSAGIQPQHF.

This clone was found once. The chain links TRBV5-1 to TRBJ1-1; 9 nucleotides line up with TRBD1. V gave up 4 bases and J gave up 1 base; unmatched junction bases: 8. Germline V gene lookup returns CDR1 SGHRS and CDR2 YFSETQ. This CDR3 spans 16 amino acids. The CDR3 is CASSQGQGFTNTEAFF. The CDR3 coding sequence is TGCGCCAGCAGCCAGGGACAGGGCTTCACGAACACTGAAGCTTTCTTT.

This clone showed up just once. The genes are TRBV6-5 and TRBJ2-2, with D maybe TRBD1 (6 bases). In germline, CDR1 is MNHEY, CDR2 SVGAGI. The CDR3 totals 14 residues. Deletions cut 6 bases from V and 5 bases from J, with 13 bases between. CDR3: CASRPNRVTGELFF. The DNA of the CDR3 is TGTGCCAGCAGACCTAACAGGGTAACCGGGGAGCTGTTTTTT.

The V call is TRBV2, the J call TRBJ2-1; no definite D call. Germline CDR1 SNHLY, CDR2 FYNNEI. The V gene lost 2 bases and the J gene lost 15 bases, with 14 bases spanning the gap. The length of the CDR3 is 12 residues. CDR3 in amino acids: CASSESSPLRFF. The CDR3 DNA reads TGTGCCAGCAGTGAATCGAGTCCTCTTAGGTTCTTC.

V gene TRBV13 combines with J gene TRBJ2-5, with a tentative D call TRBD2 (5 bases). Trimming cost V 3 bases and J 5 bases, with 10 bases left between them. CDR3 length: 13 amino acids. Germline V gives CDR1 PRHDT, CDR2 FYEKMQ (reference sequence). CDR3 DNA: TGTGCCAGCAGCTTCCCCGCGGGTGAGACCCAGTACTTC. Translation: CASSFPAGETQYF. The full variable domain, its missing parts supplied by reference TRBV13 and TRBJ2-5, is AAGVIQSPRHLIKEKRETATLKCYPIPRHDTVYWYQQGPGQDPQFLISFYEKMQSDKGSIPDRFSAQQFSDYHSELNMSSLELGDSALYFCASSFPAGETQYFGPGTRLLVL.

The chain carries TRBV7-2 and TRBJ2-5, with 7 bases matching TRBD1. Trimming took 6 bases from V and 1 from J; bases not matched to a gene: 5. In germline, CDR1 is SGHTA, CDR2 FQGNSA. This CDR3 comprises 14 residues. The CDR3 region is CASSLTGAQETQYF. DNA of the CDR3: TGTGCCAGCAGTTTAACAGGGGCCCAAGAGACCCAGTACTTC.

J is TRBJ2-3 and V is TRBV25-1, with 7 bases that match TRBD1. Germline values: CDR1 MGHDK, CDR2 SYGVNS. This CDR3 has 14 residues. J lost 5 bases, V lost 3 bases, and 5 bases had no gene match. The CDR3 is CASSDRGKVDTQYF. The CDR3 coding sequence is TGTGCCAGCAGTGACAGGGGGAAAGTAGATACGCAGTATTTT.

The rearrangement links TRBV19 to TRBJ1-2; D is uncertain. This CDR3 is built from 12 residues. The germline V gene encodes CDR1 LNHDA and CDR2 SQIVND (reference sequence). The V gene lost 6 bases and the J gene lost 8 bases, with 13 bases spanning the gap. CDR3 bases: TGTGCCAGTAGCCTGGGAGGGAGCGGCTACACCTTC. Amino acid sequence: CASSLGGSGYTF.

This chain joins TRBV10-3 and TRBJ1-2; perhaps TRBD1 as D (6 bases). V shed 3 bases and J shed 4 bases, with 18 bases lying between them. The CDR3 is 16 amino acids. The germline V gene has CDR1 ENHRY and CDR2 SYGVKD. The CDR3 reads CAISDPRTDFLYGYTF. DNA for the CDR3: TGTGCCATCAGTGACCCTCGGACAGACTTCCTCTATGGCTACACCTTC.